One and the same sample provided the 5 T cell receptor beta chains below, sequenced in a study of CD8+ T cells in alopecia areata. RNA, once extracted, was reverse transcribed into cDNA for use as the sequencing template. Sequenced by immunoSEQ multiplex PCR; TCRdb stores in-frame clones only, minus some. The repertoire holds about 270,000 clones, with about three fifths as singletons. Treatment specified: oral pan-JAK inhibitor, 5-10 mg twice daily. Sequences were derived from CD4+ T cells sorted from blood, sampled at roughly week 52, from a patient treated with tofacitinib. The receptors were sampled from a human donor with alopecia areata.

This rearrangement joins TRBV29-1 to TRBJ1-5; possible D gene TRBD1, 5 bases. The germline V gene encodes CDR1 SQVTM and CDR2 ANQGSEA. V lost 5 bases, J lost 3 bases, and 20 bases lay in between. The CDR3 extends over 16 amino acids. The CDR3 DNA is TGCAGCGTTAGTCTCTCGGTTGGGGGTCCCAATCAGCCCCAGCATTTT. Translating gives CSVSLSVGGPNQPQHF.

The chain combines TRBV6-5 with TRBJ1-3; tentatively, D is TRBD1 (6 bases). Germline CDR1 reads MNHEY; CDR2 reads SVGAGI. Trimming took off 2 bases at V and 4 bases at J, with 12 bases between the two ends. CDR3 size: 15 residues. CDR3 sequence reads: CASSYQGTTGNTIYF. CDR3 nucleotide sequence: TGTGCCAGCAGTTACCAAGGGACAACCGGAAACACCATATATTTT.

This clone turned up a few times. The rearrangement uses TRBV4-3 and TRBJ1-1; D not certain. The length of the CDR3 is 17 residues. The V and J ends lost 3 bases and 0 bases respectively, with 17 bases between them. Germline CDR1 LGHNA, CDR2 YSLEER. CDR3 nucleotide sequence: TGCGCCAGCAGCCAGAAGGTTGTGAGAGACTTGAACACTGAAGCTTTCTTT. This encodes CASSQKVVRDLNTEAFF.

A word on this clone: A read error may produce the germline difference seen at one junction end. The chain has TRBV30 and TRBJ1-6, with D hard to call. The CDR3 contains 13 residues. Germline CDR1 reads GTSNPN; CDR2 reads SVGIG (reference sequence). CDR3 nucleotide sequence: TGTGCCAGGAGTGTATCCCTTACAGCGATCCTCCACTTT. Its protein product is CARSVSLTAILHF.

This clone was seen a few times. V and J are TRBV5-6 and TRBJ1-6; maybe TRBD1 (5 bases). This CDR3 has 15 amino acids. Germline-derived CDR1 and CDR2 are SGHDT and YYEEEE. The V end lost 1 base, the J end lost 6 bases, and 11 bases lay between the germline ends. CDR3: CASSLYRTSNSPLHF. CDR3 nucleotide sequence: TGTGCCAGCAGCTTGTATAGGACATCTAATTCACCCCTCCACTTT.